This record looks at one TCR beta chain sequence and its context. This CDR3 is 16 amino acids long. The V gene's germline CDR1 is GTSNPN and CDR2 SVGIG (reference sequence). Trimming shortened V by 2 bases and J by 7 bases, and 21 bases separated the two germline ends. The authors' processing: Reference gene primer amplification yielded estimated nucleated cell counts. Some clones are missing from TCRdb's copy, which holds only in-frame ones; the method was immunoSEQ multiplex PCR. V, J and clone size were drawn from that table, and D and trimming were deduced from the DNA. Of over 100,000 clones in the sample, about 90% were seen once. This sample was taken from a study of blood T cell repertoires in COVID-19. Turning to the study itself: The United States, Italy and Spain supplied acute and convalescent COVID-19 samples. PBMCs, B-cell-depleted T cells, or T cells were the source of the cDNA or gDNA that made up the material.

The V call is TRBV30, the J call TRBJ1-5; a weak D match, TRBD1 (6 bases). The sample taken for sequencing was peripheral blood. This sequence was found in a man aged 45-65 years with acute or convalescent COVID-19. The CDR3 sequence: CAWSTRITGSGQPQHF. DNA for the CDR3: TGTGCCTGGAGTACGAGAATTACAGGGAGCGGACAGCCCCAGCATTTT.